The rows below give T cell receptor beta chains drawn from one sample of a study of CD8 T cells in Susac syndrome. One entry per CDR3 protein results from TCRdb running MiXCR on the immunoSEQ multiplex PCR reads. This table holds approximately 200,000 distinct CDR3 sequences, 90% to 95% found once. The specimen was CD4+ T cells from PBMCs. These TCRs come from a human donor with multiple sclerosis. CDR3s include the opening cysteine and the closing phenylalanine or tryptophan. D genes are given only for firm matches. Clone size is stated in some rows and not others, as once, few, many or a class when expanded.

abundance: .; j_gene: TRBJ2-7; v_gene: TRBV12-3/TRBV12-4; d_gene: TRBD2; CDR3nt: TGTGCCAGCAGTCCTTCCACTAGCGGGGTCGAGCAGTACTTC; CDR3aa: CASSPSTSGVEQYF
abundance: .; j_gene: TRBJ1-1; v_gene: TRBV30; d_gene: .; CDR3nt: TGTGCCTGGTCTCCCGGACAGTTGAACACTGAAGCTTTCTTT; CDR3aa: CAWSPGQLNTEAFF
abundance: .; j_gene: TRBJ2-1; v_gene: TRBV4-1; d_gene: TRBD2; CDR3nt: TGCGCCAGCAGCCAAGGAGGGGGACTAGCCGAGAACAATGAGCAGTTCTTC; CDR3aa: CASSQGGGLAENNEQFF
abundance: .; j_gene: TRBJ2-7; v_gene: TRBV20-1; d_gene: .; CDR3nt: TGCAGTGCGCTTAAGCGGAACAACTACGAGCAGTACTTC; CDR3aa: CSALKRNNYEQYF
abundance: .; j_gene: TRBJ1-1; v_gene: TRBV5-4; d_gene: TRBD1; CDR3nt: TGTGCCAGCAGCCTAGTGAACAGGGGGAACACTGAAGCTTTCTTT; CDR3aa: CASSLVNRGNTEAFF
abundance: once; j_gene: TRBJ2-1; v_gene: TRBV2; d_gene: .; CDR3nt: TGTGCCAGCACCCAGGGCGGGGCCCGGGGCAATGAGCAGTTCTTC; CDR3aa: CASTQGGARGNEQFF
abundance: .; j_gene: TRBJ2-3; v_gene: TRBV24-1; d_gene: .; CDR3nt: TGTGCCACCAGTGAGAGCGGGAGCACAGATACGCAGTATTTT; CDR3aa: CATSESGSTDTQYF
abundance: .; j_gene: TRBJ2-5; v_gene: TRBV20-1; d_gene: .; CDR3nt: TGCAGTGCAAAACAAGAGACCCAGTACTTC; CDR3aa: CSAKQETQYF
abundance: .; j_gene: TRBJ2-2; v_gene: TRBV24-1; d_gene: .; CDR3nt: TGTGCCACCAGGGACACAGGGACCGGGGAGCTGTTTTTT; CDR3aa: CATRDTGTGELFF
abundance: .; j_gene: TRBJ1-1; v_gene: TRBV30; d_gene: .; CDR3nt: TGTGCCTGGGGTACCTGGTTGAACACTGAAGCTTTCTTT; CDR3aa: CAWGTWLNTEAFF
abundance: .; j_gene: TRBJ2-1; v_gene: TRBV12-3/TRBV12-4; d_gene: TRBD2; CDR3nt: TGTGCCAGCAGCATAGCGGGGAGCTCCTACAATGAGCAGTTCTTC; CDR3aa: CASSIAGSSYNEQFF
abundance: .; j_gene: TRBJ2-7; v_gene: TRBV20-1; d_gene: TRBD1; CDR3nt: TGCAGTGCTTGGACAGGTTCCTACGAGCAGTACTTC; CDR3aa: CSAWTGSYEQYF
abundance: .; j_gene: TRBJ1-1; v_gene: TRBV29-1; d_gene: TRBD1; CDR3nt: TGCAGCGGAGGACAGGGGGAAGGCACTGAAGCTTTCTTT; CDR3aa: CSGGQGEGTEAFF
abundance: .; j_gene: TRBJ2-1; v_gene: TRBV7-2; d_gene: .; CDR3nt: TGTGCCAGCAGCTTGACAGGACTAAGGGGCGTTGAGCAGTTCTTC; CDR3aa: CASSLTGLRGVEQFF
abundance: .; j_gene: TRBJ1-3; v_gene: TRBV6-1; d_gene: .; CDR3nt: TGTGCCAGCAGAGACAGACGTGGTGCCTCTGGAAACACCATATATTTT; CDR3aa: CASRDRRGASGNTIYF
abundance: .; j_gene: TRBJ2-2; v_gene: TRBV29-1; d_gene: TRBD2; CDR3nt: TGCAGCGTTGGACTAGCGGCGAACACCGGGGAGCTGTTTTTT; CDR3aa: CSVGLAANTGELFF
abundance: .; j_gene: TRBJ2-3; v_gene: TRBV7-3; d_gene: .; CDR3nt: TGTGCCAGCAGCTTATTCGGAGATACGCAGTATTTT; CDR3aa: CASSLFGDTQYF
abundance: .; j_gene: TRBJ2-3; v_gene: TRBV18; d_gene: .; CDR3nt: TGTGCCAGCTCATCCCCGGTGACAGATACGCAGTATTTT; CDR3aa: CASSSPVTDTQYF
abundance: once; j_gene: TRBJ2-5; v_gene: TRBV15; d_gene: .; CDR3nt: TGTGCCACCAGCAGAGACGGGACCGTGGGGGAGACCCAGTACTTC; CDR3aa: CATSRDGTVGETQYF
abundance: .; j_gene: TRBJ1-1; v_gene: TRBV4-1; d_gene: .; CDR3nt: TGCGCCAGCAGCGGCTCTAGGACGAGGGCTTTCTTT; CDR3aa: CASSGSRTRAFF
abundance: .; j_gene: TRBJ2-3; v_gene: TRBV3-1; d_gene: TRBD2; CDR3nt: TGTGCCAGCAGCTCCGAGCGGGAGGGAACAGATACGCAGTATTTT; CDR3aa: CASSSEREGTDTQYF
abundance: .; j_gene: TRBJ2-1; v_gene: TRBV12-3/TRBV12-4; d_gene: TRBD2; CDR3nt: TGTGCCAGCAGTTTAGGCGGGGGGGCCCCCAATGAGCAGTTCTTC; CDR3aa: CASSLGGGAPNEQFF
abundance: .; j_gene: TRBJ2-1; v_gene: TRBV7-3; d_gene: .; CDR3nt: TGTGCCAGCAGCTTAAGGCCCAACAAGAATGAGCAGTTCTTC; CDR3aa: CASSLRPNKNEQFF
abundance: .; j_gene: TRBJ1-5; v_gene: TRBV27; d_gene: .; CDR3nt: TGTGCCAGCTCCGGGACCGCTGGGCAGCCCCAGCATTTT; CDR3aa: CASSGTAGQPQHF
abundance: .; j_gene: TRBJ2-5; v_gene: TRBV29-1; d_gene: .; CDR3nt: TGCAGCGTTGAACCCGGTACATCTCAAGAGACCCAGTACTTC; CDR3aa: CSVEPGTSQETQYF
abundance: .; j_gene: TRBJ2-6; v_gene: TRBV14; d_gene: .; CDR3nt: TGTGCCAGCAGCCCAACAACCAACGTCCTGACTTTC; CDR3aa: CASSPTTNVLTF
abundance: .; j_gene: TRBJ2-3; v_gene: TRBV7-2; d_gene: .; CDR3nt: TGTGCCAGCAGCCCGGACGGCCTGAGCACAGATACGCAGTATTTT; CDR3aa: CASSPDGLSTDTQYF
abundance: .; j_gene: TRBJ2-5; v_gene: TRBV30; d_gene: .; CDR3nt: TGTGCCTGGAGTGTACGGAGCGGGACACAAGAGACCCAGTACTTC; CDR3aa: CAWSVRSGTQETQYF
abundance: .; j_gene: TRBJ2-1; v_gene: TRBV29-1; d_gene: TRBD2; CDR3nt: TGCAGCGTTGGGACTAGCGGGAGGATAAGCTCCTACAATGAGCAGTTCTTC; CDR3aa: CSVGTSGRISSYNEQFF